The 18 T cell receptor beta chains presented below share a single source sample, sequenced in a study of radiation and T cells in renal cell carcinoma. Some clones are missing from TCRdb's copy, which holds only in-frame ones; the method was immunoSEQ multiplex PCR. This sample has tens of thousands of clones, with approximately 80% found just once. Stated time point: blood 4 weeks post-SBRT, at nephrectomy. Treatment given: 15 Gy SBRT to primary tumor, nephrectomy 4 weeks later. Sequencing was performed on blood, taken from a patient whose treatment included radiotherapy and nephrectomy. The receptor source for this set is a man aged 45 to 65 with renal cell carcinoma.

The V call is TRBV5-4, the J call TRBJ2-2; no clear D gene. The CDR3 runs 15 residues. Per the germline V gene, CDR1 is SGHNT and CDR2 is YYREEE (reference sequence). The V end was cut by 4 bases, the J end by 1 base, with 11 bases between. CDR3 nucleotides: TGTGCCAGCAGCATTGGGCGTGAGAACACCGGGGAGCTGTTTTTT. This gives the protein CASSIGRENTGELFF.

The chain employs TRBV13 and TRBJ2-2; a weak D match, TRBD1 (6 bases). The CDR3 has 14 amino acids. V gave up 2 bases and J gave up 7 bases, with 11 bases separating them. The germline gives CDR1 PRHDT, CDR2 FYEKMQ (reference sequence). The CDR3 nucleotides are TGTGCCAGCAGCTTACAGGGGAAGGTCGGGGAGCTGTTTTTT. It specifies CASSLQGKVGELFF. The full variable domain, its missing parts supplied by reference TRBV13 and TRBJ2-2, is AAGVIQSPRHLIKEKRETATLKCYPIPRHDTVYWYQQGPGQDPQFLISFYEKMQSDKGSIPDRFSAQQFSDYHSELNMSSLELGDSALYFCASSLQGKVGELFFGEGSRLTVL.

The chain recombines TRBV6-5 with TRBJ1-1; perhaps TRBD1 as D (6 bases). The CDR3 runs 13 residues. The V end lost 0 bases, the J end lost 6 bases, and 8 bases lay between the germline ends. The germline CDR1 and CDR2 sequences are MNHEY and SVGAGI. CDR3 loop: CASSYSGGPEAFF. The CDR3, as DNA: TGTGCCAGCAGTTACTCGGGGGGGCCTGAAGCTTTCTTT.

The chain couples TRBV5-4 to TRBJ2-3; 9 nucleotides agree with TRBD2. CDR3 size: 17 residues. Looked up from germline, CDR1 is SGHNT and CDR2 is YYREEE (reference sequence). The J segment lost 4 bases and the V segment lost 3 bases, leaving 12 bases of the junction unmatched. CDR3 sequence (DNA): TGTGCCAGCAGCTGGGCCTGGCGGGGGGGTCGGGCAGATACGCAGTATTTT. This gives the protein CASSWAWRGGRADTQYF.

This rearrangement joins TRBV6-1 to TRBJ2-7; D is possibly TRBD1 (6 bases). CDR1 and CDR2 (germline): MNHNS, SASEGT. The V and J ends lost 2 bases and 0 bases respectively, with 11 bases between them. The CDR3 contains 15 residues. The CDR3 bases are TGTGCCAGCAGTGAAACGGGACACCTCTCCTACGAGCAGTACTTC. This codes for CASSETGHLSYEQYF.

This chain joins TRBV28 and TRBJ2-7; no clear D. Trimming removed 2 bases from V and 3 bases from J, with 5 bases in between. CDR3 size: 12 residues. The germline V gene has CDR1 MDHEN and CDR2 SYDVKM. The CDR3 DNA is TGTGCCAGCAGTTTACGAGTCTACGAGCAGTACTTC. This translates into CASSLRVYEQYF.

The chain links TRBV7-3 to TRBJ2-3, with a tentative D call TRBD2 (6 bases). This CDR3 contains 14 residues. Trimming left V 4 bases short and J 2 bases short, with 10 bases between. Germline V gives CDR1 SGHTA, CDR2 FQGTGA. CDR3 amino acids: CASSSGRSTDTQYF. DNA for the CDR3: TGTGCCAGCAGCTCAGGGAGGTCCACAGATACGCAGTATTTT.

The chain employs TRBV29-1 and TRBJ2-6; D is unclear. Looked up from germline, CDR1 is SQVTM and CDR2 is ANQGSEA. This CDR3 is 15 amino acids long. The V end lost 0 bases, the J end lost 4 bases, and 10 bases lay between the germline ends. The CDR3 reads CSVEDVGSGANVLTF. In DNA form, the CDR3 reads TGCAGCGTTGAAGACGTGGGGTCCGGGGCCAACGTCCTGACTTTC.

The V and J genes are TRBV5-1 and TRBJ1-1, with 10 bases lining up with TRBD1. The CDR3 runs to 18 residues. Germline V CDR1 and CDR2: SGHRS, YFSETQ. The V and J ends lost 4 bases and 0 bases, in that order; junction bases with no gene match: 12. The CDR3 here is CASSSDRGRSGLNTEAFF. The CDR3 nucleotides are TGCGCCAGCAGCAGCGACAGGGGGCGGAGTGGTCTGAACACTGAAGCTTTCTTT.

The chain has TRBV6-6 and TRBJ1-1; a possible D gene is TRBD1 (6 bases). From germline, CDR1 is MNHNY and CDR2 SVGAGI (reference sequence). V was pared by 2 bases and J by 8 bases, with 12 bases between. The CDR3 runs 13 residues. CDR3 residues: CASSYDRLREAFF. CDR3 bases: TGTGCCAGCAGTTACGACAGGCTCCGCGAAGCTTTCTTT.

V usage is TRBV28 and J usage is TRBJ1-2, with no clear D. Looked up from germline, CDR1 is MDHEN and CDR2 is SYDVKM. The CDR3 runs to 13 residues. Trimming took 7 bases from V and 7 from J, leaving 16 bases between them. This CDR3 reads CASTIPSVGGYTF. The CDR3 DNA is TGTGCCAGCACCATACCCTCCGTGGGTGGCTACACCTTC.

This clone was counted between two and nine times. The sample holds other DNA sequences that translate to the same CDR3. This rearrangement joins TRBV5-6 to TRBJ1-5; tentative D call: TRBD1 (5 bases). The CDR3 extends over 14 amino acids. Trimming took 0 bases from V and 5 from J, leaving 9 bases between them. Germline loops: CDR1 SGHDT, CDR2 YYEEEE. The CDR3 protein is CASSLAGGDQPQHF. As DNA, the CDR3 is TGTGCCAGCAGCTTGGCCGGAGGGGATCAGCCCCAGCATTTT.

DNA for the CDR3: TGTGCCAGCAGCCAATTTTGGCGATATTTAGGGACACCTCTTCCACCCCTCCACTTT. Encoded protein: CASSQFWRYLGTPLPPLHF. The chain links TRBV14 to TRBJ1-6; TRBD1 is a possible D gene (6 bases). CDR3 length: 19 amino acids. Germline V gives CDR1 SGHDN, CDR2 FVKESK. Trimming removed 2 bases at V and 11 bases at J, with 28 bases between.

This chain connects TRBV6-5 to TRBJ1-2; 8 bases are a match to TRBD1. Germline V gives CDR1 MNHEY, CDR2 SVGAGI. J gave up 3 bases and V 6 bases, and 9 bases lay outside the gene matches. CDR3 length: 15 residues. CDR3 in amino acids: CASRPGDRPYYGYTF. DNA for the CDR3: TGTGCCAGCAGGCCCGGGGACAGGCCTTACTATGGCTACACCTTC.

This clone was counted once. V usage is TRBV7-2 and J usage is TRBJ1-1; no firm D call. The V and J ends lost 2 bases and 1 base respectively, with 11 bases between them. The V gene's germline CDR1 is SGHTA and CDR2 FQGNSA. This CDR3 is built from 15 residues. The CDR3 is CASSLQVGWNTEAFF. In DNA form, the CDR3 reads TGTGCCAGCAGCTTACAAGTAGGATGGAACACTGAAGCTTTCTTT.

The chain combines TRBV5-6 with TRBJ2-3; D unresolved. The germline V and J ends were trimmed by 5 bases and 4 bases, with 14 bases remaining between them. There are 14 residues in the CDR3. CDR1 SGHDT and CDR2 YYEEEE come from the germline V gene. As DNA, the CDR3 is TGTGCCAGCAGTTTGACCGGCGTTCCAGATACGCAGTATTTT. Translating gives CASSLTGVPDTQYF.

This clone has just a few counts. The chain employs TRBV28 and TRBJ1-1; the D is unclear. Germline V gene lookup returns CDR1 MDHEN and CDR2 SYDVKM. The CDR3 totals 12 residues. Trimming cost V 5 bases and J 1 base, with 5 bases left between them. This chain's CDR3 is CASSPTNTEAFF. The CDR3 DNA reads as TGTGCCAGCAGTCCCACGAACACTGAAGCTTTCTTT.

Of note for this clone: One end of the junction is discordant with germline, which a read error may explain. The chain couples TRBV7-7 to TRBJ2-3; D is perhaps TRBD1 (6 bases). The V gene's germline CDR1 is SSHAT and CDR2 FNYEAQ (reference sequence). This CDR3 is built from 15 residues. Here the CDR3 reads CASSRQAISTDTQYF. The DNA of the CDR3 is TGTGCTAGCAGCCGACAGGCCATAAGCACAGATACGCAGTATTTT.